This T cell receptor beta chain is drawn from a study of T cell repertoires in cytomegalovirus infection. Study in general: Through public TCR beta signatures, both CMV infection and matching HLA type were indicated. General observations from the study: Cumulated frequencies of public TCR beta families served to identify carriers of CMV plus the relevant HLA. The ex vivo response was dominated by HLA-C-restricted CMV-specific TCR beta clonotypes.

A single record per CDR3 protein comes from TCRdb applying MiXCR to the reads. Counted here are around 490,000 distinct CDR3 sequences, about a quarter occurring once; the ten biggest clones make up approximately 13%. Germline V gene sequence: CDR1 MNHNS, CDR2 SASEGT. The trim removed 6 bases at V and 5 bases at J, leaving 7 bases unmatched. The CDR3 extends over 14 amino acids. This clonotype was counted at least ten times. Antigen specificity is unknown. This clonotype was obtained from a human donor in good health (CMV status not recorded). Some clones in this sample may be carry-over from other donors' samples. The sample taken for sequencing was PBMCs. This rearrangement joins TRBV6-1 to TRBJ2-1, with 7 bases lining up with TRBD2. CDR3 protein: CASSRGRGDNEQFF. The CDR3 DNA reads TGTGCCAGCAGCCGCGGGAGAGGTGACAATGAGCAGTTCTTC.